Detailed here is one TCR beta chain. The antigen is not known. The CDR3 runs to 16 residues. In germline, CDR1 is WSHSY, CDR2 SAAADI. This entry belongs to a study of T cells expressing NK-cell markers. A 5'RACE template switching approach incorporating UMIs was used to make TCR beta cDNA. From its re-call of the 5' RACE reads, TCRdb lists each CDR3 protein once, without DNA. The repertoire table contains roughly 420,000 distinct CDR3 sequences. Study findings and constraints: It was still unclear whether expanded NKG2C+ T cell clones were HCMV specific.

The source material was blood T cells: a sorted CD56 or NKG2C T cell subset, CD4+ or CD8+ T cells, or bulk PBMC T cells (not recorded which). The receptor was derived from a woman aged 18 to 75 in good health. V is TRBV10-2 and J is TRBJ2-2; TCRdb's D call, TRBD1, is unchecked because there is no DNA. The CDR3 region is CASRPKTVTNTGELFF.